The present entry profiles one T cell receptor beta chain with its context. Which antigen it targets is not known. Base qualities were left out, and no much larger clone turns up one base away. The data were taken from a study of CD4 T cells in lung cancer (dated by TCRdb to the late 2010s). Concerning the study at large: To find responses to candidate mutation-encoded neoepitopes, the study screened blood T cells from NSCLC patients and isolated neoantigen-specific CD4+ T-cell clones and TCRs. TCRB deep sequencing tracked the frequency of neoantigen-specific clonotypes in tumor resections, non-adjacent lung and cultured T-cell products. Before blood donation, treatments including platinum chemotherapy had been received by the patients, and nivolumab or pembrolizumab had been received by some of the patients. Lung adenocarcinoma or squamous cell carcinoma was present in the resected patients, who were aged 60 to 69 at blood donation and were mostly former smokers.

Broad study findings and their caveats: IFNgamma-sorted cells included nonspecific IFNgamma producers of unknown purity, so expanded lines ranged from monoclonal to oligoclonal. Some blood-derived responses might reflect in vitro priming of naive T cells or cross-reactivity rather than memory responses to the cancer.

V loses 0 bases of germline sequence and J loses 5 bases, and the interval between the two ends is 8 bases. CDR1 and CDR2 are drawn from the germline V gene: SGHDT, YYEEEE. The CDR3 runs 13 residues from the cysteine to the phenylalanine. Here the CDR3 DNA is all that survives: 39 bases in frame from base 1. For over 10 days, PBMCs were stimulated with mutant 27-mer peptides together with IL21, IL7, IL15 and IL2, and afterward were restimulated with peptide-pulsed autologous B cells. After restimulation with peptide-pulsed B cells, live IFNgamma-secreting T cells were sorted on a FACS Aria2 by cytokine capture. Sorted cells were expanded for 14 to 20 days at limiting dilution, approximately 3 or 10 cells per well, with irradiated allogeneic PBMCs, phytohemagglutinin and IL2. Peripheral blood samples or leukapheresis products were collected from the patients. To screen the expanded lines for antigen specificity, an IFNgamma ELISA was run against autologous B cells pulsed with mutant peptides.

Receptor libraries were prepared by the immunoSEQ multiplex PCR assay. DNA was isolated with Qiagen DNeasy or QIAamp micro DNA kits and TCRB sequenced with the Adaptive Biotechnology human TCRB sequencing kit. TCRB libraries were sequenced on an Illumina MiSeq. Processing in the source paper ran as follows. The kit provider's software was used to analyze TCRB sequence data, and Fisher's exact test was applied to assess tumor enrichment of clonotype templates. TCRdb retrieved this table from immuneACCESS and kept in-frame rearrangements only. Not all clones are present; in checked studies, unresolved V genes account for under half, and no reason is known for the remainder. The V and J calls and clone size are taken from that table; D and trimming were inferred from the DNA. In all, the sample holds about 480 clones, and about nine tenths of those were seen once. The top ten constitute more than 80% of the sample.

The source is a woman aged 55-75 years with non-small cell lung cancer. Some clones in this sample may be carry-over from other donors' samples. The V gene is TRBV5-6 and the J gene is TRBJ1-1, with the D gene uncertain. The sample comprised a CD4+ T cell line or clone grown in culture. The CDR3: CASSLVSRTEAFF. The base sequence is TGTGCCAGCAGCTTGGTCTCGCGGACTGAAGCTTTCTTT. The CDR3 plus the reference TRBV5-6 and TRBJ1-1 genes for the other parts give the full variable domain: DAGVTQSPTHLIKTRGQQVTLRCSPKSGHDTVSWYQQALGQGPQFIFQYYEEEERQRGNFPDRFSGHQFPNYSSELNVNALLLGDSALYLCASSLVSRTEAFFGQGTRLTVV.